This TCR beta chain was sequenced during a study of shared T cell receptors in the human thymus. This CDR3 comprises 14 residues. Germline V gene data show CDR1 as WNHNN and CDR2 as SYGVQD (reference sequence). Between the trimmed V and J ends, which lost 6 bases and 4 bases, there was a span of 13 bases. Sequencing used immunoSEQ multiplex PCR; TCRdb keeps in-frame clones, though not all of them. The table lists approximately 400,000 clones, 85% to 95% of them singletons. This TCR derives from a human donor. Sequencing was performed on thymocytes. The genes are TRBV10-1 and TRBJ2-1, with D perhaps matching TRBD2 (7 bases). This chain's CDR3 is CASSLRGGYNEQFF. In nucleotides, the CDR3 is TGCGCCAGCAGCCTGAGGGGGGGTTACAATGAGCAGTTCTTC.